The source of this TCR beta chain is a study of blood T cell repertoires in COVID-19. Assay used: immunoSEQ multiplex PCR; TCRdb lists only in-frame clones, some missing. The table has 120,000 or so clones, roughly 80% seen once; the top ten hold 25%. J lost 6 bases, V lost 1 base, and 6 bases had no gene match. CDR3 length: 16 residues. The germline V gene has CDR1 SGHTA and CDR2 FQGTGA. Sequenced: peripheral blood. The genes are TRBV7-3 and TRBJ2-1; the match to TRBD2 covers 10 bases. The origin of this receptor is a human donor in a cohort sampled during active COVID-19. The CDR3 sequence: CASSLSGSGGANEQFF. DNA for the CDR3: TGTGCCAGCAGCTTAAGTGGAAGCGGGGGGGCCAATGAGCAGTTCTTC.